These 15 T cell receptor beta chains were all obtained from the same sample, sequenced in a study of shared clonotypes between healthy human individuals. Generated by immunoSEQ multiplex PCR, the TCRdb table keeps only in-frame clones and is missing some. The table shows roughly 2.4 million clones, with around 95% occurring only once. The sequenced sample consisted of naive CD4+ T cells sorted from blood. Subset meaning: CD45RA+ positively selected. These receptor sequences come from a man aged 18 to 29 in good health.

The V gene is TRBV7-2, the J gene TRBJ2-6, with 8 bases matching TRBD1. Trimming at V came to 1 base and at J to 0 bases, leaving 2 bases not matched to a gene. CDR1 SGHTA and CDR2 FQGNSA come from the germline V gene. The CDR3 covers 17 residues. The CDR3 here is CASSLEGTGSGANVLTF. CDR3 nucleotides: TGTGCCAGCAGCTTAGAAGGGACAGGCTCTGGGGCCAACGTCCTGACTTTC. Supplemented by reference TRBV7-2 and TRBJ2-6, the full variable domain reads GAGVSQSPSNKVTEKGKDVELRCDPISGHTALYWYRQSLGQGLEFLIYFQGNSAPDKSGLPSDRFSAERTGGSVSTLTIQRTQQEDSAVYLCASSLEGTGSGANVLTFGAGSRLTVL.

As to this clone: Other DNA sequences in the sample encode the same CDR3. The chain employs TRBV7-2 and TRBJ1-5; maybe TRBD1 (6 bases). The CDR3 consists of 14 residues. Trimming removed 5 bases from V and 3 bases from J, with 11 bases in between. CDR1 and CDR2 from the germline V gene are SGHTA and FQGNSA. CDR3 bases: TGTGCCAGCAGCAGAGACAGGAACAATCAGCCCCAGCATTTT. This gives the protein CASSRDRNNQPQHF.

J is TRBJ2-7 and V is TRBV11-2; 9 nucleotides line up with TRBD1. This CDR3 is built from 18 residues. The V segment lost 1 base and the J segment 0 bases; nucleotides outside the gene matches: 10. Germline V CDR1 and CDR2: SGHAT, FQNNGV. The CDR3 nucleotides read TGTGCCAGCAGCTTAGTTAGTTGGGGACAGGGAAGCTCCTACGAGCAGTACTTC. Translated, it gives CASSLVSWGQGSSYEQYF.

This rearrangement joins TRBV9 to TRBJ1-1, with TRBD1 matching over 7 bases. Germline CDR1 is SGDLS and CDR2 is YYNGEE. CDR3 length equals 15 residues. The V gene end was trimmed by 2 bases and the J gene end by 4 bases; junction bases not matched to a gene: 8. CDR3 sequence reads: CASSVGTAPLTEAFF. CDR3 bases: TGTGCCAGCAGCGTCGGGACAGCGCCTCTCACTGAAGCTTTCTTT.

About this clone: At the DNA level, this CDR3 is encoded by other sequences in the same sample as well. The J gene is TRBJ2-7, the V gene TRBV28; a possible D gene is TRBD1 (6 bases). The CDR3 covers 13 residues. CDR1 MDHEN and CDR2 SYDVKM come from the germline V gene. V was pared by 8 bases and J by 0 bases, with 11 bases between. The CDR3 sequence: CASSGQSSYEQYF. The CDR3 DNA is TGTGCCAGCTCTGGACAGAGCTCCTACGAGCAGTACTTC.

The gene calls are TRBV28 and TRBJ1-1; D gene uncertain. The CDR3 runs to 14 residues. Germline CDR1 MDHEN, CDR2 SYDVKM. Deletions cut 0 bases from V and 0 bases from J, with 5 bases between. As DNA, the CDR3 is TGTGCCAGCAGTTTATGGCAGATGAACACTGAAGCTTTCTTT. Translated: CASSLWQMNTEAFF.

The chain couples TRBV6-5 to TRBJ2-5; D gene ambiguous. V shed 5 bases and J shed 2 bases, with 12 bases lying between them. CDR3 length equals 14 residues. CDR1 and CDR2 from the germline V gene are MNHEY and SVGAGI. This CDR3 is CASSRTSSQETQYF. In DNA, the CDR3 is TGTGCCAGCAGTCGTACTTCGTCGCAAGAGACCCAGTACTTC.

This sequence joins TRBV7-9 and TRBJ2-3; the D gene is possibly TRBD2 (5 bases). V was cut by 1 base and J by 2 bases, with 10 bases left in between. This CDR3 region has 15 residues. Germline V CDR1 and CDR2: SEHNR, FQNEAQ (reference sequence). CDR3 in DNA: TGTGCCAGCAGCTTAGGTCGGGAATTCACAGATACGCAGTATTTT. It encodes CASSLGREFTDTQYF.

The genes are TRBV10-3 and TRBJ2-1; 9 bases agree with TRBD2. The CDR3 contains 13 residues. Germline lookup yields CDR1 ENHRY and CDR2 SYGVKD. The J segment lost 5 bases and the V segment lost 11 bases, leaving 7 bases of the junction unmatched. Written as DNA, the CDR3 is TGTGCCGCCGGACTAGCGTACGACAATGAGCAGTTCTTC. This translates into CAAGLAYDNEQFF.

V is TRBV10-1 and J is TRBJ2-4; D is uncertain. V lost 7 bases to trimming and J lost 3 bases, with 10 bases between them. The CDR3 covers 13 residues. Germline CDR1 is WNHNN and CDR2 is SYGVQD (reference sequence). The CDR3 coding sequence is TGCGCCAGCAATGGTTTAGGCAAAAACATTCAGTACTTC. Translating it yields CASNGLGKNIQYF.

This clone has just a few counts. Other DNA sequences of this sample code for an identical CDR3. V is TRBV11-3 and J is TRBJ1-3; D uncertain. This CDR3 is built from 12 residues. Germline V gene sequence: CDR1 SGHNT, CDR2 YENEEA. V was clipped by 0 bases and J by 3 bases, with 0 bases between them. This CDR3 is CASSLDGNTIYF. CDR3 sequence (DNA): TGTGCCAGCAGCTTAGATGGAAACACCATATATTTT. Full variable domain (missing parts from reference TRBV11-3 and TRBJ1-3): EAGVVQSPRYKIIEKKQPVAFWCNPISGHNTLYWYLQNLGQGPELLIRYENEEAVDDSQLPKDRFSAERLKGVDSTLKIQPAELGDSAVYLCASSLDGNTIYFGEGSWLTVV.

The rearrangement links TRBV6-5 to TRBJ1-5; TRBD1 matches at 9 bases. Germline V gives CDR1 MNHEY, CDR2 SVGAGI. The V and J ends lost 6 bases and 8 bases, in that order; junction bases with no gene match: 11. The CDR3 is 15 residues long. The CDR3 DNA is TGTGCCAGCAGCCGAACCGGACAGGGGACTGAGCCCCAGCATTTT. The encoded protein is CASSRTGQGTEPQHF.

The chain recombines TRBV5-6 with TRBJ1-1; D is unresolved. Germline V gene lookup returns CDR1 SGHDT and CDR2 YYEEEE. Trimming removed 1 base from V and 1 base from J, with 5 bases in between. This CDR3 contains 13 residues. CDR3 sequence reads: CASSLKANTEAFF. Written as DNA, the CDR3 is TGTGCCAGCAGCTTGAAAGCGAACACTGAAGCTTTCTTT. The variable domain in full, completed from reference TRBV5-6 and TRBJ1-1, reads DAGVTQSPTHLIKTRGQQVTLRCSPKSGHDTVSWYQQALGQGPQFIFQYYEEEERQRGNFPDRFSGHQFPNYSSELNVNALLLGDSALYLCASSLKANTEAFFGQGTRLTVV.

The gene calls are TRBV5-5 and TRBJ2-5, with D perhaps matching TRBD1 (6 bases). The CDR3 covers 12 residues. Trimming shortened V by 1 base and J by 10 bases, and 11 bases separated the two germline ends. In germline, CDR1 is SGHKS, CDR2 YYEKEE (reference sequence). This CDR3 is CASSLSRGIQYF. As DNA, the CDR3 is TGTGCCAGCAGCTTGTCCAGGGGAATCCAGTACTTC. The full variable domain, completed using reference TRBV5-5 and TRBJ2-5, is DAGVTQSPTHLIKTRGQQVTLRCSPISGHKSVSWYQQVLGQGPQFIFQYYEKEERGRGNFPDRFSARQFPNYSSELNVNALLLGDSALYLCASSLSRGIQYFGPGTRLLVL.

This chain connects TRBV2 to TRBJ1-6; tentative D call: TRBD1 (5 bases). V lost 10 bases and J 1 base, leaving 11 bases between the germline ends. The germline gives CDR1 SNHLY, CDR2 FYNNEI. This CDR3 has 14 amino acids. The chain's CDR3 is CAILGGSYNSPLHF. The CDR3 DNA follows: TGTGCCATCCTCGGGGGGTCCTATAATTCACCCCTCCACTTT.